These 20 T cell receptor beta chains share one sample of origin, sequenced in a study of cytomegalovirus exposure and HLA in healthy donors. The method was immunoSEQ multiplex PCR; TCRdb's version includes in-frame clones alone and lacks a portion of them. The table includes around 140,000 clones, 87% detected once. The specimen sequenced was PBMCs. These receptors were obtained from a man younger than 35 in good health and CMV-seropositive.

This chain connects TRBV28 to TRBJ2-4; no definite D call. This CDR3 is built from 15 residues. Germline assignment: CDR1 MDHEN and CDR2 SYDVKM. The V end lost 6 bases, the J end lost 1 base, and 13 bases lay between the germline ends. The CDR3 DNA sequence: TGTGCCAGCAGACCTCGGGTCTCGGCCAAAAACATTCAGTACTTC. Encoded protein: CASRPRVSAKNIQYF.

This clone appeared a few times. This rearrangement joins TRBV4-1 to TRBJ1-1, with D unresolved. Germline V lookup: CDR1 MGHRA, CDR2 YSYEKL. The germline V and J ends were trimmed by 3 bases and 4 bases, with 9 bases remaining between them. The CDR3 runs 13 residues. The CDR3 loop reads CASSHREPTEAFF. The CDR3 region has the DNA TGCGCCAGCAGCCATAGAGAACCCACTGAAGCTTTCTTT.

CDR3 sequence reads: CASSYGQLDTEAFF. CDR3 bases: TGTGCCAGCAGTTATGGACAGCTAGACACTGAAGCTTTCTTT. The chain joins TRBV6-5 to TRBJ1-1; weak D call: TRBD1 (6 bases). The CDR3 length is 14 residues. In germline, CDR1 is MNHEY, CDR2 SVGAGI. V was shortened by 3 bases and J by 3 bases, with 11 bases between the two germline ends.

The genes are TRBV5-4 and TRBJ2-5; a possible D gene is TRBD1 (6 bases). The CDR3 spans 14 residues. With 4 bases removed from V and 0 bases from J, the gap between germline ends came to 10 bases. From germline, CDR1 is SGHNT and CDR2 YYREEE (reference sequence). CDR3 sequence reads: CASSTGTHQETQYF. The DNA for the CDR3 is TGTGCCAGCAGCACAGGGACACACCAAGAGACCCAGTACTTC.

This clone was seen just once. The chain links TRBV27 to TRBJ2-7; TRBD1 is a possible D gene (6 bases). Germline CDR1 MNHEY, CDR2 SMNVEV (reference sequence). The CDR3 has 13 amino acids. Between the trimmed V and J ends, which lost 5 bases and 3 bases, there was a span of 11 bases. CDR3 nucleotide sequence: TGTGCCAGCAGTGCCGGACAGCACTACGAGCAGTACTTC. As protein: CASSAGQHYEQYF.

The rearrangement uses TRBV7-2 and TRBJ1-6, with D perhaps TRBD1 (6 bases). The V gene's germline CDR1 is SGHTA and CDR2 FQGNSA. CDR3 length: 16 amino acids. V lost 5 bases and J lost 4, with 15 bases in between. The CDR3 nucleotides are TGTGCCAGCAGCCTTAGGGGTGGACAGTATAATTCACCCCTCCACTTT. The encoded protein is CASSLRGGQYNSPLHF.

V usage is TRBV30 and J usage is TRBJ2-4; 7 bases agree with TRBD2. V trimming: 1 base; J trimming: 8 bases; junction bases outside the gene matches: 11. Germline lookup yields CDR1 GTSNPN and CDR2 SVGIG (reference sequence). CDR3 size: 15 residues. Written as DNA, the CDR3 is TGTGCCTGGAGTGCGACGCGCGGGAGAGTGCACATTCAGTACTTC. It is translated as CAWSATRGRVHIQYF.

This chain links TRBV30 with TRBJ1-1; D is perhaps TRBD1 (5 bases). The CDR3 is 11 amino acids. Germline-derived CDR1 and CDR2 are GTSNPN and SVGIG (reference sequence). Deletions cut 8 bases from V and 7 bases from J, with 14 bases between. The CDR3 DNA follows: TGTGCCGAGAAAGGGGCTGGTGAAGCTTTCTTT. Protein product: CAEKGAGEAFF.

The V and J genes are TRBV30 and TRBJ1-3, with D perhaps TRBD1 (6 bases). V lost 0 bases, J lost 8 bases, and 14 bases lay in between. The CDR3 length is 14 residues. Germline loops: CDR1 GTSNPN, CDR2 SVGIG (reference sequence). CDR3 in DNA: TGTGCCTGGAGTGTAGGGGGAGGGGGAGACACCATATATTTT. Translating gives CAWSVGGGGDTIYF.

The CDR3 loop is CASSEIAGGAFF. CDR3 in DNA: TGTGCCAGCAGTGAAATCGCCGGCGGAGCTTTCTTT. This sequence joins TRBV25-1 and TRBJ1-1; no clear D. V lost 2 bases and J 10 bases, leaving 11 bases between the germline ends. CDR3 size: 12 residues. Looked up from germline, CDR1 is MGHDK and CDR2 is SYGVNS.

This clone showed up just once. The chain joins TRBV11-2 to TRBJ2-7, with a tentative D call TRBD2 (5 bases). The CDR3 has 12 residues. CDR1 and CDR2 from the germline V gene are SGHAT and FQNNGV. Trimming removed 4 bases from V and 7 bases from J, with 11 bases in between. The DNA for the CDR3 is TGTGCCAGCAGCTATCTTAGCGTGGAGCAGTACTTC. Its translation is CASSYLSVEQYF.

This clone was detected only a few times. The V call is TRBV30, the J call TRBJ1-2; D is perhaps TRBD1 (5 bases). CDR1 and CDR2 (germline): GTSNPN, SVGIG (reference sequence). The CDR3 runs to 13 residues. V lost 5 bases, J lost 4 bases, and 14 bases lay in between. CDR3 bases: TGTGCCTGGGCCGCGGGGGACTTCTATGGCTACACCTTC. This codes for CAWAAGDFYGYTF.

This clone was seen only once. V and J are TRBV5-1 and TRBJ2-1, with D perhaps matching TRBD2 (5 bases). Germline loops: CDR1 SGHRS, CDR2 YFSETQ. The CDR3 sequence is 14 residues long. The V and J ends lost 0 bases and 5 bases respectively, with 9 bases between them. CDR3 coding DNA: TGCGCCAGCAGCTTGGGTAGCGTCAACAATGAGCAGTTCTTC. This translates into CASSLGSVNNEQFF.

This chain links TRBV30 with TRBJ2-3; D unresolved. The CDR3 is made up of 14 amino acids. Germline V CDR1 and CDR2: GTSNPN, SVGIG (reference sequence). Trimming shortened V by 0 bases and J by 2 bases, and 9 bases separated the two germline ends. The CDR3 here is CAWSVAEITDTQYF. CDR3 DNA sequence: TGTGCCTGGAGTGTGGCGGAGATCACAGATACGCAGTATTTT.

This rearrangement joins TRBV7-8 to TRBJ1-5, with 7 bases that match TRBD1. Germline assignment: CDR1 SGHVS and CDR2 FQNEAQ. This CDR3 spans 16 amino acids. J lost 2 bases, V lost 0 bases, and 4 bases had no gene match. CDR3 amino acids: CASSLARQGGNQPQHF. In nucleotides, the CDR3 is TGTGCCAGCAGCTTAGCTAGGCAGGGGGGCAATCAGCCCCAGCATTTT.

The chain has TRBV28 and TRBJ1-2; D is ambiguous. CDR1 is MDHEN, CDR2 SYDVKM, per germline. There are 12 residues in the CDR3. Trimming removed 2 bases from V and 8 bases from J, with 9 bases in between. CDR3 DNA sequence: TGTGCCAGCAGTTTAGGGCAGTCCGGCTACACCTTC. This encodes CASSLGQSGYTF.

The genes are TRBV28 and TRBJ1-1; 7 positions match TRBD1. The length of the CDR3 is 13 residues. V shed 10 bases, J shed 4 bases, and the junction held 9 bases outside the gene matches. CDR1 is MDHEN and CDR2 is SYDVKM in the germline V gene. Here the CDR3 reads CAINRGSGTEAFF. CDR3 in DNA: TGTGCCATCAACAGGGGAAGCGGCACTGAAGCTTTCTTT.

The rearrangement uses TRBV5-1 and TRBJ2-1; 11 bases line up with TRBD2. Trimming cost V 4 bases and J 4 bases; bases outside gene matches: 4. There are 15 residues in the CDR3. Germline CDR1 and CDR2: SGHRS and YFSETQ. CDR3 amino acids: CASSKGLAEYNEQFF. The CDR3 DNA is TGCGCCAGCAGCAAGGGACTAGCGGAGTACAATGAGCAGTTCTTC.

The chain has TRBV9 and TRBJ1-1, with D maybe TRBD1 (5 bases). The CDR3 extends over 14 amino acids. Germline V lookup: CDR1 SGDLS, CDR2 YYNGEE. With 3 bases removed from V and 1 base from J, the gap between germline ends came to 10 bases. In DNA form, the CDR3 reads TGTGCCAGCAGCGGTCACGGGGGGAACACTGAAGCTTTCTTT. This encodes CASSGHGGNTEAFF.

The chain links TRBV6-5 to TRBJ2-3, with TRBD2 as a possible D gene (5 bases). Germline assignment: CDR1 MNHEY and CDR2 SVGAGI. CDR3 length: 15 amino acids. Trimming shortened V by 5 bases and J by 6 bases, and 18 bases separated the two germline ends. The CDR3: CASSPQSSWRDTQYF. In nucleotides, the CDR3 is TGTGCCAGCAGTCCTCAATCTTCATGGAGGGATACGCAGTATTTT.